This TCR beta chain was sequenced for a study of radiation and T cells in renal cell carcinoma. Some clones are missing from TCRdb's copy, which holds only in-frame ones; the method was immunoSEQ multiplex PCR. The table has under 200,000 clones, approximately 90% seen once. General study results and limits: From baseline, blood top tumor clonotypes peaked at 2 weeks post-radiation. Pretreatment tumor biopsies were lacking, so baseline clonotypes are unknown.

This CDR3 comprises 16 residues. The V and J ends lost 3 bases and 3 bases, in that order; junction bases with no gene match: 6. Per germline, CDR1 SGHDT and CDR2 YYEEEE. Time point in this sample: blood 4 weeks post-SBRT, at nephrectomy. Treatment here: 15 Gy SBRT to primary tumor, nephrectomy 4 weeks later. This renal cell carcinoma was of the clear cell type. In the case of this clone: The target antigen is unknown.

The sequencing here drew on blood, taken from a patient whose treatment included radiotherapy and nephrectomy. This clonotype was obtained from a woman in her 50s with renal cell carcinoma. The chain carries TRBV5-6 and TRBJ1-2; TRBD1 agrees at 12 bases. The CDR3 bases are TGTGCCAGCAGCTGGGGGACAGGGGGCTCGGACTATGGCTACACCTTC. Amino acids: CASSWGTGGSDYGYTF.